This TCR beta chain was recovered during a study of shared clonotypes between healthy human individuals (dated by TCRdb to the early 2020s). Study-level background: Three men and a couple of women, aged 18 to 49 years, made up the cohort. To increase sequencing depth and limit assay-specific biases, different laboratories used diverse techniques to prepare libraries and sequence TCR repertoires. Between about 0.85 and 9.5 billion PBMCs per donor were obtained by leukapheresis. For each donor, CD4 naive and CD4 memory were each run on three plates, CD8 naive on two plates, and CD8 memory on one plate. To estimate repertoire size and how much clonotype sharing occurs between individuals, the study deeply sequenced the blood TCR repertoires of five healthy adults. Overall study outcomes, separate from this receptor: The small number of donors limited the genetic and exposure-history diversity represented. Incomplete sequencing was indicated by rarefaction of sorted-subset datasets, despite the large sequencing depth. About 5% of naive CD4, 3.5% of naive CD8, 2% to 2.5% of memory CD4, and 0.35% to 0.4% of memory CD8 clonotypes were shared across several donors. Estimated clonotype richness was generally larger for naive than for memory subsets. Compared with non-shared clonotypes, the clonotypes found in all four sorted-subset donors had higher generation probabilities. Sampling was restricted to blood, and TCR repertoires in tissue are likely to differ from TCR repertoires in blood. Pairwise subsampling indicated that sequencing depth was expected to affect the degree of clonotype sharing among donors.

Using the deep immunoSEQ assay, multiplex PCR amplified TCR CDR3 regions from genomic DNA. For each cell subset, the extracted genomic DNA was distributed evenly across all wells of several immunoSEQ 96-well plates, and each plate served as one replicate. Each replicate PCR for sorted subsets received approximately 200 ng genomic DNA, equal to roughly 30,000 T cell genomes. Purified libraries were measured with a Qubit 3.0 fluorometer, size-checked on a Bioanalyzer 2100, and measured again with the KAPA Library Quantification kit. Each immunoSEQ 96-well plate was sequenced on its own single-read 150-cycle Illumina NextSeq 550 flow cell. Under the source paper's analysis protocol: The immunoSEQ output contained only junctional sequences without quality scores, so filtering could not match that applied to full-length reads. Sequences were annotated with PyIR, a Python wrapper for IgBLAST v1.9, using IMGT germline references to assign V/J genes and CDR3. Reads were filtered out if the reads had weak V/J assignments (E-value above 1e-6), no CDR3, stop codons, out-of-frame junctions, or ambiguous translated residues. A V3J clonotype was defined by an identical inferred V gene, J gene, and CDR3 amino acid sequence. The percentage overlap between two repertoires was calculated by dividing the number of shared unique clonotypes by the size of the smaller repertoire. RTK rarefaction, the Chao1 estimator, and Recon v2.1 estimates of unobserved clonotypes were used to assess repertoire richness. Generation probabilities were computed with OLGA for all TCRbeta clonotypes obtained by the gDNA method from four donors. TCRdb limited this immuneACCESS table to in-frame rearrangements with V and J called. A share of clones is missing; checked studies link under half to unresolved V genes, and the rest is unexplained. V, J and clone size are taken as reported in that table, and D and trimming were inferred from the DNA itself. The sample data list roughly 770,000 clones, and 96% of these were observed just once. The ten largest clones represent about 0.22% of the sample.

From the cysteine up to the phenylalanine, the CDR3 has a length of 15 residues. CDR3 DNA only is kept here, 45 bases in frame from base 1. V loses 1 base of germline sequence and J loses 5 bases, and the interval between the two ends is 17 bases. Sequences GTSNPN (CDR1) and SVGIG (CDR2) are obtained from the germline V gene (reference sequence). CD8 naive samples consisted of CD45RO-negative cells that were positively selected for CCR7, yielding a CD45RA+CCR7+ population without TemRA cells. The donors were healthy, HIV-negative adults with no recently reported acute infections or vaccinations. Only Caucasian adults living in Nashville, Tennessee, USA were represented among the donors. After blood collection by leukapheresis, PBMCs were isolated using Ficoll-Histopaque density gradient centrifugation and then cryopreserved in the vapor phase of liquid nitrogen. Analytical flow cytometry was used to check the purity and quantity of every magnetically sorted T cell population. From each sorted fraction, genomic DNA was isolated and quantified by UV absorbance on a Nanodrop 2000c.

Note on this clone: Its binding antigen is unknown. Base qualities were left out, and no much larger clone turns up one base away.

The sequencing input was naive CD8+ T cells sorted from blood. The cell subset or site label, read with the paper, signifies: CD45RA+CCR7+. This receptor was obtained from a man between 25 and 39 years old in good health. Recombination linked TRBV30 to TRBJ2-5; possibly the D gene is TRBD2, per 6 matching bases. This receptor has the CDR3 CAWSAGFEEGETQYF. The nucleotide sequence reads TGTGCCTGGAGTGCCGGATTCGAGGAGGGGGAGACCCAGTACTTC.